This T cell receptor (beta chain) was identified during a study of OX40 agonist ivuxolimab in advanced cancers. About the research overall: Dose-escalation patients had hepatocellular carcinoma, melanoma, renal cell or head and neck cancer. From roughly 20 to 90 years was the age range, with a mean of 60 years, and over 80% were male. Study-wide findings and caveats: At 0.1 to 3.0 mg/kg and by week 6, CD4+ and CD8+ T cells in the blood had expanded clonally. On average, a greater number of expanded clones characterised CD8+ T cells relative to CD4+.

This CDR3 spans 16 amino acids. In germline, CDR1 is SGHTS, CDR2 YDEGEE. The ends lost 0 bases at V and 5 bases at J; junction bases unmatched: 5. Using immunoSEQ multiplex PCR, the repertoire was profiled, and TCRdb retains in-frame clones only, with some absent. The repertoire holds tens of thousands of clones, with around nine tenths as singletons. Worth noting for this clone: Antigen: not known.

The J gene is TRBJ1-4, the V gene TRBV5-8; the match to TRBD1 covers 9 bases. The source material was CD4+ or CD8+ T cells sorted from blood, sampled in a trial of the OX40 agonist ivuxolimab. The sequence was obtained from an adult with an advanced solid tumor such as melanoma, head and neck, liver or kidney cancer. The CDR3 loop reads CASSLGTGTGNEKLFF. CDR3 nucleotides: TGTGCCAGCAGCTTGGGAACCGGGACAGGGAATGAAAAACTGTTTTTT.